This passage covers 3 T cell receptor beta chains from one sample sequenced in a study of cytomegalovirus exposure and HLA in healthy donors. Profiling relied on immunoSEQ multiplex PCR, and the TCRdb table lists in-frame clones only, not all of them. Among approximately 98,000 clones listed, approximately 85% were seen once. The sequenced sample consisted of PBMCs. The receptors were gathered from a woman between 18 and 30 years old in good health and CMV-seronegative.

V gene TRBV7-6 combines with J gene TRBJ1-6; TRBD1 might be the D (6 bases). The V end lost 5 bases, the J end lost 7 bases, and 18 bases lay between the germline ends. This CDR3 has 16 amino acids. Germline values: CDR1 SGHVS, CDR2 FNYEAQ. The CDR3 DNA sequence: TGTGCCAGCAGCCCGTTTTTGGACAGCATGAATTCACCCCTCCACTTT. This sequence encodes CASSPFLDSMNSPLHF.

DNA of the CDR3: TGTGCCAGCAGCTTAGCGTTGACAGGGAATGGCTACACCTTC. Protein product: CASSLALTGNGYTF. This sequence joins TRBV7-2 and TRBJ1-2; 7 bases align to TRBD1. This CDR3 spans 14 amino acids. V gave up 0 bases and J gave up 6 bases; unmatched junction bases: 4. The V gene's germline CDR1 is SGHTA and CDR2 FQGNSA.

The chain combines TRBV30 with TRBJ2-7; maybe TRBD1 (5 bases). This CDR3 is built from 14 residues. Trimming took off 3 bases at V and 4 bases at J, with 16 bases between the two ends. The germline gives CDR1 GTSNPN, CDR2 SVGIG (reference sequence). Here the CDR3 DNA reads TGTGCCTGGAGAAATCTCGACAGTGGATACGAGCAGTACTTC. It encodes CAWRNLDSGYEQYF.